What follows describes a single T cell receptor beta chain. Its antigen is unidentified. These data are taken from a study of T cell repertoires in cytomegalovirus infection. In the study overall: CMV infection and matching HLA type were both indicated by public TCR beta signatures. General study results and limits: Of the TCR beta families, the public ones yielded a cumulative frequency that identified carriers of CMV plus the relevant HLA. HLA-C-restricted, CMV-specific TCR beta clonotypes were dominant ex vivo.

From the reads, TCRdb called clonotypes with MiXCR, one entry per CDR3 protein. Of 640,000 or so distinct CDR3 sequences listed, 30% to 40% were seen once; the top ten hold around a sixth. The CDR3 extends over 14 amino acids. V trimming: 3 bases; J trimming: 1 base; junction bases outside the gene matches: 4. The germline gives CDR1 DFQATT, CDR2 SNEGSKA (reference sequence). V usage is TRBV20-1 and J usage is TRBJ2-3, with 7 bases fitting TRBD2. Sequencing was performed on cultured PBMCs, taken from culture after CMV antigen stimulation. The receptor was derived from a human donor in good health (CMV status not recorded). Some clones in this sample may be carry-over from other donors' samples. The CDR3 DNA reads TGCAGTGCTAGGACTAGCTCGGGCACAGATACGCAGTATTTT. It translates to CSARTSSGTDTQYF.